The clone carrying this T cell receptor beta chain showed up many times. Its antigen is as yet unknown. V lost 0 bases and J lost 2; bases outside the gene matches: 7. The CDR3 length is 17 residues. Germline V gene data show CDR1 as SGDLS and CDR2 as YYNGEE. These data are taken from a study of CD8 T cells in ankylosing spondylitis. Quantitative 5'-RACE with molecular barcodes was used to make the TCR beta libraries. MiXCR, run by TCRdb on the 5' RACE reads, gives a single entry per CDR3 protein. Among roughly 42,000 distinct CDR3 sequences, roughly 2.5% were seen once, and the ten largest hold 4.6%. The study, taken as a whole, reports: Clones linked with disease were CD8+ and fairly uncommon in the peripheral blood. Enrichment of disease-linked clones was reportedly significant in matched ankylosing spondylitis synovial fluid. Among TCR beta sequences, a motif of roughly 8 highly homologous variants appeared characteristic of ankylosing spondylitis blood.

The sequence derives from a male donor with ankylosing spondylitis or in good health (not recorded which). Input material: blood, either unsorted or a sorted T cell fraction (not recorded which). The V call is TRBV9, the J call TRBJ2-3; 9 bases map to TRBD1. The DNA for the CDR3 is TGTGCCAGCAGCGTAGAGCGACAGGGGGGAACCACAGATACGCAGTATTTT. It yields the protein CASSVERQGGTTDTQYF.